The rows below give T cell receptor beta chains drawn from one sample of a study of cytotoxic CD8 clonotypes in ibrutinib-treated CLL. Sequenced by immunoSEQ multiplex PCR; TCRdb stores in-frame clones only, minus some. This table has 65,000 to 95,000 clones, about 82% appearing once. Sequences were derived from PBMCs, sampled before ibrutinib treatment. The receptor source for this set is a human donor with chronic lymphocytic leukemia. CDR3s include the opening cysteine and the closing phenylalanine or tryptophan.

v_gene,CDR3aa
TRBV6-5,CASSRAGTAYGYTF
TRBV4-1,CASSQVARSESGQYF
TRBV19,CATLRDPGIAGNTIYF
TRBV18,CASSPPRQGADLYEQYF
TRBV6-4,CASSDSDREYEQYF
TRBV4-1,CASSQENRPEPQHF
TRBV5-1,CASSGLKGEGTDTQYF
TRBV9,CASSVVGNQPQHF
TRBV7-8,CASSLLGLAGTDTQYF
TRBV2,CASSKGLAGEDTQYF
TRBV5-1,CASSSPGQGVEQYF
TRBV19,CASLASGRAHNEQFF
TRBV7-9,CASSPPSGSATGELFF
TRBV5-1,CASSWPLSRDTQYF